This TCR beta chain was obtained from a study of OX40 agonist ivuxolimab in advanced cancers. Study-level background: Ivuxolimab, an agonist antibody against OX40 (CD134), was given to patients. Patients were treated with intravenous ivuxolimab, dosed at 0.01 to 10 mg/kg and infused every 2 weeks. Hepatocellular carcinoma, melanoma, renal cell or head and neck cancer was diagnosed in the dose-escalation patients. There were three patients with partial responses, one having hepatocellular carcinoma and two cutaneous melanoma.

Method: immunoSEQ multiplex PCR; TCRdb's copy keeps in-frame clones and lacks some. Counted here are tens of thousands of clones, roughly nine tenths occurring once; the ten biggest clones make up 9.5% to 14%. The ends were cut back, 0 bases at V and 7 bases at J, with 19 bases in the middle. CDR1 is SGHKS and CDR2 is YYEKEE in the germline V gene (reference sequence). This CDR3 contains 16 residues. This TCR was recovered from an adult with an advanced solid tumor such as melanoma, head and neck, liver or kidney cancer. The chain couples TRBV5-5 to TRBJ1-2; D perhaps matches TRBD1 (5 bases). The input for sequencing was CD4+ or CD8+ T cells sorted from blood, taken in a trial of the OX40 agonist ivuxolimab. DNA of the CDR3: TGTGCCAGCAGCTTGGCCATTAGGGACCAGGCCTCTGGCTACACCTTC. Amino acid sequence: CASSLAIRDQASGYTF.